These T cell receptor beta chains were read from a single sample in a study of shared clonotypes between healthy human individuals. Method: immunoSEQ multiplex PCR; TCRdb's copy keeps in-frame clones and lacks some. The data show 2,500,000 or so clones, roughly 90% seen once. The sequencing input was naive CD4+ T cells from PBMCs. The receptors shown here come from a man aged 18 to 30 in good health. Some clones in this sample may be carry-over from other donors' samples. Both conserved end residues are part of each CDR3.

J: TRBJ2-1
V: TRBV30
CDR3: CAWRGTSGREPYNEQFF

J: TRBJ2-2
V: TRBV9
CDR3: CASSGLAGGNTGELFF

J: TRBJ2-7
V: TRBV10-3
CDR3: CAISQTSGRRDEQYF

J: TRBJ2-7
V: TRBV7-9
CDR3: CASTWQGGFSRSYEQYF

J: TRBJ1-1
V: TRBV28
CDR3: CASSLAQGNTEAFF

J: TRBJ2-1
V: TRBV29-1
CDR3: CSVLRREGRAYNEQFF

J: TRBJ2-2
V: TRBV6-1
CDR3: CASNYDRANTGELFF

J: TRBJ2-7
V: TRBV27
CDR3: CASSWGTSGTYEQYF

J: TRBJ1-1
V: TRBV28
CDR3: CASTSGLRPPEAFF

J: TRBJ1-1
V: TRBV5-6
CDR3: CASSHSNTEAFF

J: TRBJ2-7
V: TRBV9
CDR3: CASSVAGTNYEQYF

J: TRBJ1-2
V: TRBV7-3
CDR3: CASSLYVSPPTSGYTF

J: TRBJ2-1
V: TRBV4-2
CDR3: CASSQVSRVDLYSYNEQFF

J: TRBJ2-5
V: TRBV5-1
CDR3: CASSLAQRETQYF

J: TRBJ2-1
V: TRBV11-2
CDR3: CASSLVRGEAEQFF

J: TRBJ2-7
V: TRBV7-2
CDR3: CASAPWAKKAYEQYF

J: TRBJ2-7
V: TRBV7-3
CDR3: CASSPGAGAEQYF

J: TRBJ1-4
V: TRBV28
CDR3: CASSVPAGGINEKLFF

J: TRBJ1-4
V: TRBV4-3
CDR3: CASSPLPGTEKLFF

J: TRBJ2-7
V: TRBV30
CDR3: CAWSVGGVVYEQYF

J: TRBJ1-1
V: TRBV5-6
CDR3: CASSQGWAATEAFF

J: TRBJ1-3
V: TRBV7-8
CDR3: CASSPRGGNTIYF

J: TRBJ2-2
V: TRBV15
CDR3: CATSRDGGSNTGELFF

J: TRBJ2-1
V: TRBV11-2
CDR3: CASSIGLAGGPWFF

J: TRBJ1-5
V: TRBV7-9
CDR3: CASSLNQGPQHF

J: TRBJ2-1
V: TRBV7-9
CDR3: CASSPIGLAGGEQFF

J: TRBJ1-1
V: TRBV7-3
CDR3: CASSLFVNTEAFF

J: TRBJ2-3
V: TRBV7-3
CDR3: CASTPGSGGDEDTQYF

J: TRBJ1-4
V: TRBV4-3
CDR3: CASSHIRDRSNEKLFF

J: TRBJ1-6
V: TRBV6-6
CDR3: CASGLGNRGLFSPLHF

J: TRBJ1-5
V: TRBV12-2
CDR3: CASRSTGHRNQPQHF

J: TRBJ2-4
V: TRBV6-5
CDR3: CASTRDNIQYF

J: TRBJ2-2
V: TRBV11-2
CDR3: CASSPFSPGELFF

J: TRBJ2-7
V: TRBV2
CDR3: CASGYEQYF

J: -
V: TRBV6-4
CDR3: CASSIRAGVYEQYF

J: TRBJ1-1
V: TRBV7-2
CDR3: CASSTRGGISNTEAFF

J: TRBJ2-3
V: TRBV7-2
CDR3: CASSLAKGTSGGTDTQYF

J: TRBJ1-4
V: TRBV4-2
CDR3: CASSQVLTQSGGTNEKLFF

J: TRBJ2-5
V: TRBV5-1
CDR3: CASSLGAGQETQYF

J: TRBJ2-5
V: TRBV4-3
CDR3: CASSPLGRAGETQYF

J: TRBJ1-2
V: TRBV28
CDR3: CASSLSGPLNYGYTF

J: TRBJ1-1
V: TRBV18
CDR3: CASSMNRGLDTEAFF

J: TRBJ1-5
V: TRBV28
CDR3: CASSFGQGRQPQHF

J: TRBJ2-4
V: TRBV15
CDR3: CATSRDWSRAAKNIQYF

J: TRBJ2-2
V: TRBV5-4
CDR3: CASSFGVANTGELFF

J: TRBJ1-5
V: TRBV30
CDR3: CAWTPFGGANQPQHF

J: TRBJ1-2
V: TRBV28
CDR3: CASSATGTGGGYTF

J: TRBJ2-4
V: TRBV5-1
CDR3: CASSLQNIRGPARSPLAKNIQYF

J: TRBJ2-1
V: TRBV4-1
CDR3: CASSQRLGWSNEQFF

J: TRBJ2-7
V: TRBV2
CDR3: CATRTGQSSYEQYF

J: TRBJ2-3
V: TRBV18
CDR3: CASSPREDTQYF

J: TRBJ2-3
V: TRBV5-6
CDR3: CASSFDRGLLTDTQYF